The next 17 T cell receptor beta chains were all read from a single sample in a study of regulatory T cells in long-lasting Graves disease. The sample's time point: newly diagnosed GD, antithyroid drugs for less than 3 months. With RNA extracted from PBMCs as input, the TCR library was made. Arm-PCR of CDR3 regions and iRepertoire HTBI primers were used to build TCR beta libraries. TCRdb independently ran MiXCR on the multiplex PCR reads; one entry per CDR3 protein. Among around 500,000 distinct CDR3 sequences listed, roughly 15% were seen once. The same specimen was also included in a second study, on T cells in Graves' hyperthyroidism and ophthalmopathy.

The input for sequencing was peripheral blood mononuclear cells (PBMCs), taken at new diagnosis, from a patient treated with antithyroid drugs. The receptor source for this set is a woman aged 35-60 years with Graves disease.

Ten or more counts support this clonotype. The chain employs TRBV13 and TRBJ2-3, with D perhaps TRBD1 or TRBD2 (5 bases each). Trimming removed 6 bases at V and 6 bases at J, with 19 bases between. The CDR3 runs to 15 residues. CDR1 is PRHDT, CDR2 FYEKMQ, per germline (reference sequence). In nucleotides, the CDR3 is TGTGCCAGCAGGGAGACCGGGACGACCGGGGATACGCAGTATTTT. Translating it yields CASRETGTTGDTQYF. The full variable domain, its missing parts supplied by reference TRBV13 and TRBJ2-3, is AAGVIQSPRHLIKEKRETATLKCYPIPRHDTVYWYQQGPGQDPQFLISFYEKMQSDKGSIPDRFSAQQFSDYHSELNMSSLELGDSALYFCASRETGTTGDTQYFGPGTRLTVL.

This clonotype showed up many times. V usage is TRBV7-2 and J usage is TRBJ2-5, with TRBD1 identical over 8 bases. Trimming at V came to 4 bases and at J to 1 base, leaving 11 bases not matched to a gene. Germline assignment: CDR1 SGHTA and CDR2 FQGNSA. The CDR3 sequence is 17 residues long. CDR3 DNA: TGTGCCAGCAGCTCCGGACAGGGCCCTACAAGCCAAGAGACCCAGTACTTC. Translated, it gives CASSSGQGPTSQETQYF.

This clonotype came up once. The J gene is TRBJ1-1, the V gene TRBV19, with TRBD1 as a possible D gene (6 bases). Trimming stripped 8 bases from V and 5 bases from J, with 15 bases between. The CDR3 length is 13 residues. The V gene's germline CDR1 is LNHDA and CDR2 SQIVND (reference sequence). The CDR3 here is CASQGSPRTEAFF. In nucleotides, the CDR3 is TGTGCCAGTCAGGGGTCCCCGAGGACTGAAGCTTTCTTT.

V and J are TRBV10-2 and TRBJ1-2, with no clear D. CDR3 size: 13 residues. Germline CDR1 is WSHSY and CDR2 is SAAADI. Trimming cost V 0 bases and J 8 bases, with 10 bases left between them. The CDR3 nucleotides read TGCGCCAGCAGTGAGTCCAGAACCAGGGGCTACACCTTC. Translating it yields CASSESRTRGYTF.

The chain carries TRBV20-1 and TRBJ1-2; D gene ambiguous. V gave up 2 bases and J gave up 3 bases, with 10 bases separating them. The CDR3 spans 13 residues. Germline V lookup: CDR1 DFQATT, CDR2 SNEGSKA (reference sequence). The CDR3 loop is CSARYPGDYGYTF. The DNA of the CDR3 is TGCAGTGCTAGATACCCCGGAGACTATGGCTACACCTTC.

The sample holds many counts of this clonotype. The chain combines TRBV30 with TRBJ1-1, with 9 bases matching TRBD1. Germline V gene sequence: CDR1 GTSNPN, CDR2 SVGIG (reference sequence). The CDR3 spans 15 residues. Trimming took 4 bases from V and 1 from J; bases not matched to a gene: 7. The CDR3 is CAWNPGQGGNTEAFF. The CDR3 DNA follows: TGTGCCTGGAACCCGGGACAGGGAGGGAACACTGAAGCTTTCTTT. The whole variable domain, remainder taken from reference TRBV30 and TRBJ1-1, is SQTIHQWPATLVQPVGSPLSLECTVEGTSNPNLYWYRQAAGRGLQLLFYSVGIGQISSEVPQNLSASRPQDRQFILSSKKLLLSDSGFYLCAWNPGQGGNTEAFFGQGTRLTVV.

The chain couples TRBV20-1 to TRBJ1-1; D gene uncertain. The V end was cut by 6 bases, the J end by 0 bases, with 11 bases between. The CDR3 covers 13 residues. Germline-derived CDR1 and CDR2 are DFQATT and SNEGSKA (reference sequence). The CDR3 region has the DNA TGCAGTGCCAGTTCCCAGGTGAACACTGAAGCTTTCTTT. Residues: CSASSQVNTEAFF.

V usage is TRBV7-9 and J usage is TRBJ2-4; 8 nucleotides align to TRBD2. CDR3 size: 14 residues. Germline-derived CDR1 and CDR2 are SEHNR and FQNEAQ (reference sequence). V was clipped by 5 bases and J by 8 bases; unmatched bases: 8. The CDR3 region has the DNA TGTGCCAGCAGCCAAAAGGGACTAGAGGACATTCAGTACTTC. Its translation: CASSQKGLEDIQYF.

In this sample, this clonotype turned up a few times. Just one base apart from a much larger clone, this may be a read error. The gene calls are TRBV7-4 and TRBJ1-1, with a possible D match to TRBD1 (6 bases). This CDR3 spans 15 amino acids. Looked up from germline, CDR1 is SGHVT and CDR2 is SQSDAQ. Between the trimmed V and J ends, which lost 0 bases and 1 base, there was a span of 9 bases. CDR3 DNA: TGTGCCAGCAGCTTAGCCCAGGGGTGGAACACTGAAGCTTTCTTT. It encodes CASSLAQGWNTEAFF.

This chain links TRBV7-3 with TRBJ2-1; D possibly matches TRBD1 or TRBD2 (5 bases each). V shed 2 bases and J shed 0 bases, with 8 bases lying between them. CDR3 length equals 15 residues. Germline values: CDR1 SGHTA, CDR2 FQGTGA. The CDR3 reads CASSLLGDSYNEQFF. Written as DNA, the CDR3 is TGTGCCAGCAGCTTATTGGGGGACTCCTACAATGAGCAGTTCTTC.

This clonotype was counted only a few times. This chain uses TRBV19 with TRBJ1-1; a possible D gene is TRBD1 (5 bases). Deletions cut 4 bases from V and 0 bases from J, with 15 bases between. Germline V gene sequence: CDR1 LNHDA, CDR2 SQIVND (reference sequence). CDR3 length equals 16 residues. CDR3 in DNA: TGTGCCAGTAGTACTAGGGGTTACCTCATGAACACTGAAGCTTTCTTT. Its translation: CASSTRGYLMNTEAFF.

This clonotype appeared many times. V and J are TRBV7-2 and TRBJ2-2; D is unclear. The CDR3 contains 16 residues. Germline V gives CDR1 SGHTA, CDR2 FQGNSA. Trimming removed 1 base at V and 5 bases at J, with 14 bases between. The CDR3 sequence is CASSLDLAAFTGELFF. The CDR3 bases are TGTGCCAGCAGCTTAGACTTGGCCGCATTTACCGGGGAGCTGTTTTTT. Combining the CDR3 with reference TRBV7-2 and TRBJ2-2 gives the whole variable domain GAGVSQSPSNKVTEKGKDVELRCDPISGHTALYWYRQSLGQGLEFLIYFQGNSAPDKSGLPSDRFSAERTGGSVSTLTIQRTQQEDSAVYLCASSLDLAAFTGELFFGEGSRLTVL.

This clonotype was seen more than once but under ten times. The genes are TRBV20-1 and TRBJ1-2, with TRBD1 as a possible D gene (6 bases). The CDR3 consists of 16 residues. V was clipped by 3 bases and J by 8 bases, with 25 bases between them. The germline CDR1 and CDR2 sequences are DFQATT and SNEGSKA (reference sequence). The CDR3 reads CSAREGSQGTLKGYTF. The CDR3 nucleotides read TGCAGTGCTAGGGAAGGGTCTCAGGGGACACTTAAGGGCTACACCTTC.

The chain links TRBV5-1 to TRBJ1-2; D call uncertain. V lost 7 bases, J lost 8 bases, and 15 bases lay in between. The CDR3 loop spans 12 amino acids. CDR1 is SGHRS and CDR2 is YFSETQ in the germline V gene. Written as DNA, the CDR3 is TGCGCCAGCGGAGTGGACGGGAAGGGCTACACCTTC. The encoded protein is CASGVDGKGYTF.

Only a few counts were recorded for this clonotype. This sequence may be a read error, since a much larger clone differs from it by one base. The rearrangement joins TRBV2 to TRBJ2-2, with D tentatively TRBD1 (6 bases). The CDR3 has 14 amino acids. Germline V lookup: CDR1 SNHLY, CDR2 FYNNEI. Written as DNA, the CDR3 is TGTGCCAGCCAGACAGGTCCGAACACCGGGGAGCTGCTTTTT. Its translation: CASQTGPNTGELLF.

This clonotype was counted a few times. V and J are TRBV29-1 and TRBJ2-2; unclear D gene. This CDR3 contains 13 residues. The germline gives CDR1 SQVTM, CDR2 ANQGSEA. This chain's CDR3 is CIAGWSNTGELFF. In DNA, the CDR3 is TGCATTGCCGGGTGGAGTAACACCGGGGAGCTGTTTTTT.

The chain carries TRBV19 and TRBJ2-5; 10 positions agree with TRBD2. V was pared by 4 bases and J by 4 bases, with 15 bases of the junction left unmatched. Germline CDR1 LNHDA, CDR2 SQIVND (reference sequence). The CDR3 has 18 residues. CDR3 loop: CASSRRPSGGTFGETQYF. The DNA for the CDR3 is TGTGCCAGTAGTAGACGGCCTAGCGGGGGAACATTTGGAGAGACCCAGTACTTC.